These T cell receptor beta chains were read from a single sample in a study of blood T cell repertoires in COVID-19. Method: immunoSEQ multiplex PCR; TCRdb's copy keeps in-frame clones and lacks some. This sample carries roughly 190,000 clones, approximately 85% of them seen once, and the ten largest clones take roughly 8.2%. The source material was peripheral blood. Source of these receptors: an older woman with acute or convalescent COVID-19. The CDR3 runs from the conserved cysteine through the conserved F or W. A D gene is named only where the DNA matches it firmly. Clone size is stated in some rows and not others, as once, few, many or a class when expanded.

j_call clone_size d_call v_call cdr3_nt cdr3_aa
TRBJ1-2 - - TRBV19 TGTGCCAGTAGTAATCCAGGATTATCCTATGGCTACACCTTC CASSNPGLSYGYTF
TRBJ1-1 - - TRBV28 TGTGCCAGCAGTCGGATAGAGGGTCGTGGGCTTTACACTGAAGCTTTCTTT CASSRIEGRGLYTEAFF
TRBJ2-1 - - TRBV10-1 TGCGCCAGCAGTGAGTCGGTTCCTAGGAATGAGCAGTTCTTC CASSESVPRNEQFF
TRBJ1-1 - - TRBV18 TGTGCCAGCTCGCCGGCTGCGGGGGGGACCGAAGCTTTCTTT CASSPAAGGTEAFF
TRBJ2-3 once TRBD2 TRBV2 TGTGCCAGCAGTGCCCTAGTAGCGGGAATCACAGATACGCAGTATTTT CASSALVAGITDTQYF
TRBJ2-1 - TRBD2 TRBV5-4 TGTGCCAGCAGCTCCCAGCGGGCTAGCGGGCCCTACAATGAGCAGTTCTTC CASSSQRASGPYNEQFF
TRBJ1-2 - TRBD1 TRBV10-3 TGTGCCATCAGTGAGCCGACAGGGGGCGGCTACACCTTC CAISEPTGGGYTF
TRBJ1-5 - - TRBV19 TGTGCCAGTAGTGCTGGGCCGGCCGGCAATCTGCCCCAGCATTTT CASSAGPAGNLPQHF
TRBJ1-1 - TRBD1 TRBV30 TGTGCCTGGAGTATCCCCGGGACAGGGGGCAACACTGAAGCTTTCTTT CAWSIPGTGGNTEAFF
TRBJ2-1 - TRBD1 TRBV2 TGTGCCAGCCACCGGGACAGCCTAGAAAATGAGCAGTTCTTC CASHRDSLENEQFF
TRBJ1-5 - TRBD1 TRBV10-1 TGCGCCAGGCTACGTGGGTTAGGGGGCTGCAATCAGCCCCAGCATTTT CARLRGLGGCNQPQHF
TRBJ1-6 - TRBD1 TRBV19 TGTGCCAGTAGCTTCGACAGGGGGCTGGATAATTCACCCCTCCACTTT CASSFDRGLDNSPLHF
TRBJ1-5 once TRBD1 TRBV7-9 TGTGCCAGCAGCTACATGGGGACAGGACTTTCCAATCAGCCCCAGCATTTT CASSYMGTGLSNQPQHF
TRBJ2-1 - - TRBV19 TGTGCCAGTAGTACCCGATGGGGGCAGGTAAATGAGCAGTTCTTC CASSTRWGQVNEQFF
TRBJ2-3 - TRBD2 TRBV29-1 TGCAGCGTTCGGACTAGCGGTATTACAGATACGCAGTATTTT CSVRTSGITDTQYF
TRBJ2-1 - - TRBV7-9 TGTGCCAGCAGCCGAACAGGGAACGAGCAGTTCTTC CASSRTGNEQFF
TRBJ2-1 few TRBD2 TRBV4-1 TGCGCCAGCAGCCAAGCAGAACTCCGGGGGGGAAATGAGCAGTTCTTC CASSQAELRGGNEQFF
TRBJ2-5 - TRBD2 TRBV4-1 TGCGCCAGCAGCCAAGAGAGGCTAGCGGGAGGGCTCCAAGAGACCCAGTACTTC CASSQERLAGGLQETQYF
TRBJ1-2 - TRBD1 TRBV6-5 TGTGCCAGCAGTTCGCAACCGGGACAGGGGGCGCCTGGCTACACCTTC CASSSQPGQGAPGYTF
TRBJ2-2 - TRBD2 TRBV19 TGTGCCAGTAGTATAGGGGGAGGGCCGAGCGGGGAGCTGTTTTTT CASSIGGGPSGELFF
TRBJ1-5 few TRBD1 TRBV19 TGTGCCAGTAGTTCGGGACAGGGGTACAATCAGCCCCAGCATTTT CASSSGQGYNQPQHF
TRBJ2-2 - TRBD2 TRBV18 TGTGCCAGCTCACTTTCGGGACTAGCGTTGAACACCGGGGAGCTGTTTTTT CASSLSGLALNTGELFF
TRBJ1-1 - TRBD1 TRBV3-1/TRBV3-2 TGTGCCAGCAGCCACCCCCGGACAGGGAGTATGGGCACTGAAGCTTTCTTT CASSHPRTGSMGTEAFF
TRBJ2-1 - - TRBV6-5 TGTGCCAGCATAAGGGGCTACAATGAGCAGTTCTTC CASIRGYNEQFF
TRBJ1-2 - - TRBV28 TGTGCCAGCAGCTCGGGGTTTTATGGCTACACCTTC CASSSGFYGYTF
TRBJ2-3 - - TRBV7-8 TGTGCCAGCAGCTTATGGGAGGCCACAGATACGCAGTATTTT CASSLWEATDTQYF
TRBJ2-5 - - TRBV11-3 TGTGCCAGCAGCATAGACCACCCGGGGACCCAGTACTTC CASSIDHPGTQYF
TRBJ2-1 few - TRBV7-8 TGTGCCAGCAGCTTCAGGGGGGAGGCCTACAATGAGCAGTTCTTC CASSFRGEAYNEQFF
TRBJ1-5 - - TRBV19 TGTGCCAGTAGTATAGATCCCGGACATAGCAATCAGCCCCAGCATTTT CASSIDPGHSNQPQHF
TRBJ1-2 - - TRBV19 TGTGCCAGTGGTATCCTCCCCACCGGCTATGGCTACACCTTC CASGILPTGYGYTF
TRBJ1-2 - TRBD1 TRBV4-1 TGCGCCAGCAGCCACGAGACAGGGGGCGACTATGGCTACACCTTC CASSHETGGDYGYTF
TRBJ1-3 - - TRBV5-4 TGTGCCAGCAGCCGAGAGGGCAGGGGAAACACCATATATTTT CASSREGRGNTIYF
TRBJ2-7 - - TRBV7-3 TGTGCCAGCAAGGTGGCGTCTCAGGCCTACGAGCAGTACTTC CASKVASQAYEQYF
TRBJ1-4 - TRBD1 TRBV2 TGTGCCAGCAAGTATGTGCGGACAGGGTCTGAAAAACTGTTTTTT CASKYVRTGSEKLFF
TRBJ2-3 - - TRBV9 TGTGCCAGCAGCGTAGTAAGCGGGCCCGGGGATACGCAGTATTTT CASSVVSGPGDTQYF
TRBJ1-2 few - TRBV30 TGTGCCTGGAGAGCCGGGACAAACCTTTTTGGGGCAAACTATGGCTACACCTTC CAWRAGTNLFGANYGYTF
TRBJ1-5 - TRBD1 TRBV7-8 TGTGCCAGCAGCCCTGGACAGGGCCTCAATCAGCCCCAGCATTTT CASSPGQGLNQPQHF
TRBJ2-7 - TRBD1 TRBV7-9 TGTGCCAGCAGCTTAGCGCTGGGACAGGGGGCAAATGAGCAGTACTTC CASSLALGQGANEQYF
TRBJ2-7 - TRBD2 TRBV19 TGTGCCAGTAGCCAAACTAGCGGGGGGGCCTCCTACGAGCAGTACTTC CASSQTSGGASYEQYF
TRBJ1-3 - - TRBV2 TGTGCCAGCAGTCGGACAGCTGGAAACACCATATATTTT CASSRTAGNTIYF
TRBJ2-2 - - TRBV19 TGTGCCAGTAGTCTCCGGACAATCACCGGGGAGCTGTTTTTT CASSLRTITGELFF
TRBJ1-2 - TRBD1 TRBV28 TGTGCCAGCAGTCGCCCACAGGGGGCGGTCTATGGCTACACCTTC CASSRPQGAVYGYTF
TRBJ1-1 - - TRBV6-5 TGTGCCAGTTCCTCGGTCCTCGCGCGAACTGAAGCTTTCTTT CASSSVLARTEAFF
TRBJ1-5 once - TRBV28 TGTGCCAGCAGTCTTGGTCCAGATCAGCCCCAGCATTTT CASSLGPDQPQHF
TRBJ1-6 once - TRBV3-1/TRBV3-2 TGTGCCAGCAGCCCCCTCGTGGGGAGCTCCTATAATTCACCCCTCCACTTT CASSPLVGSSYNSPLHF
TRBJ1-2 - TRBD1 TRBV7-8 TGTGCCAGCAGCTTACGCCAGGGGGCTAACTATGGCTACACCTTC CASSLRQGANYGYTF
TRBJ2-1 - TRBD2 TRBV10-3 TGTGCCATCAGTGAGTCGGGAGGGACCTCCTACAATGAGCAGTTCTTC CAISESGGTSYNEQFF
TRBJ2-3 - TRBD1 TRBV4-2 TGTGCCAGCAGCCAAGAGCAGGGACAGACCTCAACGGATTTT CASSQEQGQTSTDF
TRBJ2-2 many - TRBV9 TGTGCCAGTCGGGGTGGGCAGTCCACCGGGGAGCTGTTTTTT CASRGGQSTGELFF